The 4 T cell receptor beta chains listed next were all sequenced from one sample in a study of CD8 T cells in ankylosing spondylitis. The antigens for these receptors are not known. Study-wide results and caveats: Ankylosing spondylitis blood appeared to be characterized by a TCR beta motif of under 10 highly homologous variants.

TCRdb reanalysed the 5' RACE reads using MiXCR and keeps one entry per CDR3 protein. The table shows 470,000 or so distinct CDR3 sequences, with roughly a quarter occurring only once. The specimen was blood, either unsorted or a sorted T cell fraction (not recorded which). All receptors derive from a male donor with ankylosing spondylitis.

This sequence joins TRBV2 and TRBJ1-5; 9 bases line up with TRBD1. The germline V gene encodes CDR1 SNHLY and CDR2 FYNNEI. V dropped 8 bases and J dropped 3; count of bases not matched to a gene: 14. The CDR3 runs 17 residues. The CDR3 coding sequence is TGTGCCAGCTACAAGGGAGACAGGGGGAATCCCAATCAGCCCCAGCATTTT. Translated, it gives CASYKGDRGNPNQPQHF. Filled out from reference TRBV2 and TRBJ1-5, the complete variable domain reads EPEVTQTPSHQVTQMGQEVILRCVPISNHLYFYWYRQILGQKVEFLVSFYNNEISEKSEIFDDQFSVERPDGSNFTLKIRSTKLEDSAMYFCASYKGDRGNPNQPQHFGDGTRLSIL.

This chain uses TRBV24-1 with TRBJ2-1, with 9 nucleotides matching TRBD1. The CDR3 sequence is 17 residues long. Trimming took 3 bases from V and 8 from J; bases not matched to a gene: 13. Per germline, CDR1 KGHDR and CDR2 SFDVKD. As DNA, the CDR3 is TGTGCCACCAGTGATGGGTCGGGACAGGGAAAAGTAGATGAGCAGTTCTTC. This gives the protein CATSDGSGQGKVDEQFF.

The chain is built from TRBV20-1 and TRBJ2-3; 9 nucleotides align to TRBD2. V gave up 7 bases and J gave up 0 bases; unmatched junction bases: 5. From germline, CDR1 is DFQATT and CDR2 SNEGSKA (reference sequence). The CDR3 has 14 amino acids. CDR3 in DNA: TGCAGTGGTCCTACTAGCGGGAGCACAGATACGCAGTATTTT. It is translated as CSGPTSGSTDTQYF.

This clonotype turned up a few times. CDR3 nucleotide sequence: TGTGCCACCAGTGAGGGTCTAGCGGGACCGAGCTCCTACAATGAGCAGTTCTTC. Its protein product is CATSEGLAGPSSYNEQFF. The chain carries TRBV24-1 and TRBJ2-1, with 9 bases that match TRBD2. J was trimmed by 0 bases and V by 4 bases; bases with no gene match: 9. CDR3 length equals 18 residues. Germline values: CDR1 KGHDR, CDR2 SFDVKD.